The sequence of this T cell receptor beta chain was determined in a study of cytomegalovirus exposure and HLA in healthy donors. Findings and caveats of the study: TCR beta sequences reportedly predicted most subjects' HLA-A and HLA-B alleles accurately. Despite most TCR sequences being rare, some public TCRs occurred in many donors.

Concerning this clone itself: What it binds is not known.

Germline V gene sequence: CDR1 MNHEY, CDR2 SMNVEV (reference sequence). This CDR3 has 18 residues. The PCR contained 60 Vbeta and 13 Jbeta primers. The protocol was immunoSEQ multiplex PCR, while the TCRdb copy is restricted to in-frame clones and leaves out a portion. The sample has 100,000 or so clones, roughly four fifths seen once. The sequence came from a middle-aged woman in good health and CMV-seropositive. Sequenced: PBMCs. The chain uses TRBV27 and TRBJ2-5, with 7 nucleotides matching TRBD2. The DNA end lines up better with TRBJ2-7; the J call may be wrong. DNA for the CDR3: TGTGCCAGCAGTTTATTCGCCGCTGGGAGGGAGGTGACCTACGAGCAGTACTTC. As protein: CASSLFAAGREVTYEQYF.